This record covers a single T cell receptor beta chain. The antigen remains undetermined. Within the sample, other DNA sequences also encode this same CDR3. These data belong to a study of shared clonotypes between healthy human individuals. Study context: A donor's plate count was three for CD4 naive and three for CD4 memory; CD8 naive had two and CD8 memory one.

Produced via immunoSEQ multiplex PCR; TCRdb's table is partial and in-frame only. The sample gives about 1 million clones, about 80% of which show up once; roughly 1.4% is in the top ten. V was trimmed by 0 bases and J by 3 bases, leaving 6 bases between them. Germline CDR1 is SGHRS and CDR2 is YFSETQ. This CDR3 contains 14 residues. Regarding the study as a whole: All-four-donor shared clonotypes had higher generation probabilities than non-shared clonotypes did.

Memory CD4+ cells were the fraction left after CD45RA+ naive selection. The sequence came from a man aged 18 to 29 in good health. The chain links TRBV5-1 to TRBJ2-2, with D possibly matching TRBD1 (5 bases). Sequencing used memory CD4+ T cells sorted from blood. Subset of the sample: CD45RA-negative fraction. This CDR3 is CASSLVTDTGELFF. The CDR3 DNA follows: TGCGCCAGCAGCTTGGTGACAGACACCGGGGAGCTGTTTTTT.